This T cell receptor beta chain was retrieved from a study of ipilimumab plus nivolumab after autologous stem cell transplantation (dated by TCRdb to about 2021). Study-wide context: The median number of doses received by trial patients was about 5 for ipilimumab and about 8 for nivolumab. The intent-to-treat population of the trial consisted of around 40 patients. Patients in the trial were undergoing autologous transplant and had high-risk diffuse large B cell lymphoma, mature T cell lymphoma, or multiple myeloma.

The CDR3 holds 16 amino acids from the cysteine to the phenylalanine. Just CDR3 DNA is preserved here, 48 bases in frame from base 1. The germline V end is reduced by 3 bases and the J end by 1 base; junction bases left unmatched: 8. CDR1 and CDR2 (SEHNR, FQNEAQ) derive from the germline V gene (reference sequence). Receptor libraries were prepared by the immunoSEQ multiplex PCR assay. TCRdb mirrors the immuneACCESS table, restricted to in-frame sequences. Some clones are absent from its copies; in checked studies, under half trace to an unresolved V gene, and the reason for the others is unknown. The sample contains a few thousand clones, less than 80% of them found a single time. The top ten clones comprise about 10% of the sample. Results and caveats for the whole study, not just this receptor: Combined checkpoint inhibition as post-transplant consolidation was concluded by the authors to appear tolerable. Per the authors, a biologic rationale for further study of the post-transplant checkpoint inhibition approach was offered by T cell receptor repertoire, regulatory T cell phenotype and gut microbiota profiles.

Checkpoint therapy began 14 to 28 days after autologous transplant, with ipilimumab given at 1 mg/kg intravenously on day 1 of selected weeks. Patients received nivolumab at 3 mg/kg intravenously on day 1 of weeks 1, 4, 7, 10, and every two weeks through week 26. This was a Phase Ib clinical trial that tested ipilimumab plus nivolumab, given as combined checkpoint inhibition, for consolidation following autologous stem cell transplantation. As regards this clone: The antigen it binds to is not known. No qualities accompany the bases; no much larger clone lies one base away.

Here the sequenced sample was PBMCs, taken in a trial of ipilimumab plus nivolumab as post-transplant consolidation. The source is a male donor with primary mediastinal lymphoma. Recombination joined TRBV7-9 with TRBJ2-7; 8 nucleotides in the junction match TRBD2. The sequenced DNA is TGTGCCAGCAGCTTCACTTTGGTAGCGGGGTCCTACGAGCAGTACTTC. Protein translation: CASSFTLVAGSYEQYF. Reference TRBV7-9 and TRBJ2-7 genes cover what lies past the CDR3, so the full variable domain is DTGVSQNPRHKITKRGQNVTFRCDPISEHNRLYWYRQTLGQGPEFLTYFQNEAQLEKSRLLSDRFSAERPKGSFSTLEIQRTEQGDSAMYLCASSFTLVAGSYEQYFGPGTRLTVT.